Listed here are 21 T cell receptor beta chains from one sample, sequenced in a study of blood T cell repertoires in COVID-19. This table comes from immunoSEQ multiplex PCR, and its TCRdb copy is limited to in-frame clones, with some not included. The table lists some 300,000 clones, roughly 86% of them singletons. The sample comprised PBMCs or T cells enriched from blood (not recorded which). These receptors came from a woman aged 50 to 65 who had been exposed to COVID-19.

The CDR3 sequence is CATSREGGEAFF. CDR3 DNA sequence: TGTGCCACCAGCAGAGAGGGGGGGGAAGCTTTCTTT. This chain links TRBV15 with TRBJ1-1, with D tentatively TRBD1 (5 bases). Germline loops: CDR1 LNHNV, CDR2 YYDKDF (reference sequence). The CDR3 runs 12 residues. Trimming stripped 0 bases from V and 8 bases from J, with 7 bases between. The whole variable domain, filled in from reference TRBV15 and TRBJ1-1, reads DAMVIQNPRYQVTQFGKPVTLSCSQTLNHNVMYWYQQKSSQAPKLLFHYYDKDFNNEADTPDNFQSRRPNTSFCFLDIRSPGLGDTAMYLCATSREGGEAFFGQGTRLTVV.

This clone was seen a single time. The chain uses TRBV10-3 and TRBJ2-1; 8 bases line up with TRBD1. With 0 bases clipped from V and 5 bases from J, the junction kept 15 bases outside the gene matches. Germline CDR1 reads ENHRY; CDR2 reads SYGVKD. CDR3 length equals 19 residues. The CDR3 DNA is TGTGCCATCAGTGAGTCGAAAGGGGGCCTTAGGACAGGGAACAATGAGCAGTTCTTC. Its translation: CAISESKGGLRTGNNEQFF.

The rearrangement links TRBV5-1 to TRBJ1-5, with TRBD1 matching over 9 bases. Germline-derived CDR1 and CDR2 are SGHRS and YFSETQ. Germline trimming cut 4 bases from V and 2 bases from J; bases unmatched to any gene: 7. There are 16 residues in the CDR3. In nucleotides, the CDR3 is TGCGCCAGCAGCCTCCCGGGACAGGGAGGCAATCAGCCCCAGCATTTT. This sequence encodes CASSLPGQGGNQPQHF. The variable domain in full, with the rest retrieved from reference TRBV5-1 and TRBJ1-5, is KAGVTQTPRYLIKTRGQQVTLSCSPISGHRSVSWYQQTPGQGLQFLFEYFSETQRNKGNFPGRFSGRQFSNSRSEMNVSTLELGDSALYLCASSLPGQGGNQPQHFGDGTRLSIL.

The CDR3 here is CASSLWAGRESTDTQYF. For the CDR3, the DNA is TGTGCCAGCAGTTTATGGGCAGGGAGGGAAAGCACAGATACGCAGTATTTT. This chain connects TRBV28 to TRBJ2-3, with TRBD2 matching 7 bases. Germline CDR1 MDHEN, CDR2 SYDVKM. Trimming cost V 0 bases and J 0 bases; bases outside gene matches: 6. The CDR3 spans 17 residues.

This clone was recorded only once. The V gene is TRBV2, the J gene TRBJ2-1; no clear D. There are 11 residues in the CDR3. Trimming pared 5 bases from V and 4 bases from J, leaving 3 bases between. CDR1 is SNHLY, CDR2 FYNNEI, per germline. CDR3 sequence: CASSTYNEQFF. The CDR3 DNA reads TGTGCCAGCAGTACTTACAATGAGCAGTTCTTC. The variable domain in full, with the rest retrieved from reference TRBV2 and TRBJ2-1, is EPEVTQTPSHQVTQMGQEVILRCVPISNHLYFYWYRQILGQKVEFLVSFYNNEISEKSEIFDDQFSVERPDGSNFTLKIRSTKLEDSAMYFCASSTYNEQFFGPGTRLTVL.

The CDR3 nucleotides read TGTGCCATCAGTGAGTCCATCAGTAGCACAGATACGCAGTATTTT. It encodes CAISESISSTDTQYF. The V and J genes are TRBV10-3 and TRBJ2-3, with unresolved D. The CDR3 is 15 amino acids. Germline V gene sequence: CDR1 ENHRY, CDR2 SYGVKD. Trimming cost V 0 bases and J 0 bases, with 7 bases left between them.

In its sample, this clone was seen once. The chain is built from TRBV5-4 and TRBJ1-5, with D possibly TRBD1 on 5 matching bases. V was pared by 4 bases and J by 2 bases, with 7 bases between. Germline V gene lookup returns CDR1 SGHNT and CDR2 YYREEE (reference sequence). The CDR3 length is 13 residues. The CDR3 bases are TGTGCCAGCAGCCAGGGCCGCAATCAGCCCCAGCATTTT. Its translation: CASSQGRNQPQHF.

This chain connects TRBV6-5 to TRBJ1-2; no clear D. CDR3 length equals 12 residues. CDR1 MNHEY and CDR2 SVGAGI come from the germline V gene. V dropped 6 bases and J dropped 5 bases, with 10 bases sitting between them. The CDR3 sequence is CASRPDSYGYTF. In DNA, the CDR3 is TGTGCCAGCAGACCGGACTCTTATGGCTACACCTTC.

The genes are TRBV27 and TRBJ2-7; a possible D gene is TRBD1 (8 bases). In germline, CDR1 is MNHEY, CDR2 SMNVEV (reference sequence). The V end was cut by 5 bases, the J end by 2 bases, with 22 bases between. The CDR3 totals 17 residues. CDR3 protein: CASSPRTGRGLPYEQYF. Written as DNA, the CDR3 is TGTGCCAGCAGTCCCAGGACAGGGAGGGGTCTTCCCTACGAGCAGTACTTC.

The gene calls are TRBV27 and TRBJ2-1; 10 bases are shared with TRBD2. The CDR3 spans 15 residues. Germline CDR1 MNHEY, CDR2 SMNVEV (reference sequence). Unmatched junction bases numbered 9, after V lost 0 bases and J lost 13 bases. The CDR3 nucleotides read TGTGCCAGCAGTTTATCGCTAGCGGGGGCAGGGGACCAGTTCTTC. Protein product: CASSLSLAGAGDQFF.

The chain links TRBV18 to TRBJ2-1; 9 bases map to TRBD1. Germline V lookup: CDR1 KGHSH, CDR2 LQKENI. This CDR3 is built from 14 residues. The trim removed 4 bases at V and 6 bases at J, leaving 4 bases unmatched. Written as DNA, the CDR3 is TGTGCCAGCTCACGGGACAGGGCTTCCAATGAGCAGTTCTTC. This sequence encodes CASSRDRASNEQFF.

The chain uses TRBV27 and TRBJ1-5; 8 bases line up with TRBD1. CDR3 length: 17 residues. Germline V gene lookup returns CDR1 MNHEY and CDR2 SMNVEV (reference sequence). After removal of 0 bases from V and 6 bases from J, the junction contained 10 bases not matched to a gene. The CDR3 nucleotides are TGTGCCAGCAGTTTATCGGTCCGACAGGGGTTCGGTCAGCCCCAGCATTTT. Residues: CASSLSVRQGFGQPQHF.

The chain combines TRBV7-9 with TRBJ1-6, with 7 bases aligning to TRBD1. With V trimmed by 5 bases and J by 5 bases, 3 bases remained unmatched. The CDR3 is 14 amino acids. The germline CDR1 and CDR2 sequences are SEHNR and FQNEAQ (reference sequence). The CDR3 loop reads CASSRQGNNSPLHF. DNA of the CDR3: TGTGCCAGCAGCCGACAGGGCAATAATTCACCCCTCCACTTT. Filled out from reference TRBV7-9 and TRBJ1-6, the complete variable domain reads DTGVSQNPRHKITKRGQNVTFRCDPISEHNRLYWYRQTLGQGPEFLTYFQNEAQLEKSRLLSDRFSAERPKGSFSTLEIQRTEQGDSAMYLCASSRQGNNSPLHFGNGTRLTVT.

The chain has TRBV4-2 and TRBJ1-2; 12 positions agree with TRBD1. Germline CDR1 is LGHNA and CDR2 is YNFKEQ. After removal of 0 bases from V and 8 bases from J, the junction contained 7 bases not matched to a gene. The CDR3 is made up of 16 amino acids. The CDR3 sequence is CASSQDSGQGARGYTF. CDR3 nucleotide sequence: TGTGCCAGCAGCCAAGATTCGGGACAGGGGGCGCGGGGCTACACCTTC.

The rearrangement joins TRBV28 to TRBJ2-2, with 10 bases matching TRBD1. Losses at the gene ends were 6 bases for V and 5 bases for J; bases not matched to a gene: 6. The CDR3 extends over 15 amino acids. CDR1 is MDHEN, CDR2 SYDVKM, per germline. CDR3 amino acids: CASRLDRGGTGELFF. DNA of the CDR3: TGTGCCAGCAGGTTGGACAGGGGGGGAACCGGGGAGCTGTTTTTT.

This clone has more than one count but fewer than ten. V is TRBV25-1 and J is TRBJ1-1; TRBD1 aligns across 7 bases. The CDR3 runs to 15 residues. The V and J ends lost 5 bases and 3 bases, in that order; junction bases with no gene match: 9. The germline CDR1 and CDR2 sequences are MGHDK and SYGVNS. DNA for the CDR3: TGTGCCAGCAGTCTACCAGACAGGGATCACACTGAAGCTTTCTTT. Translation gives CASSLPDRDHTEAFF.

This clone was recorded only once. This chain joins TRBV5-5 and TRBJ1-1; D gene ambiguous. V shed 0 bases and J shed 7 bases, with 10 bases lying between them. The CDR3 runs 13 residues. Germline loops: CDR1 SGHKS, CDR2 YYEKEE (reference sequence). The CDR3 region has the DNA TGTGCCAGCAGCTTGGAAGTTCGGGGTGAAGCTTTCTTT. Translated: CASSLEVRGEAFF.

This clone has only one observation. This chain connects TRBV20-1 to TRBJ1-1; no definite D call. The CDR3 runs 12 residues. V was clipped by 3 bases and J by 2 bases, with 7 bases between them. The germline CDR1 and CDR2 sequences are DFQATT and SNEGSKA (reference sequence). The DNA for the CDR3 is TGCAGTGCTAGTGACACTAACACTGAAGCTTTCTTT. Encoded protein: CSASDTNTEAFF.

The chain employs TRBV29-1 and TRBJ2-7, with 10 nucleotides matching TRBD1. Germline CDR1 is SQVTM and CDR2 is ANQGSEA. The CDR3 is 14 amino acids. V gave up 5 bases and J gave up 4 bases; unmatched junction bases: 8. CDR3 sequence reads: CSVLGQGIRYEQYF. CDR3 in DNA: TGCAGCGTTCTGGGACAGGGGATTAGGTACGAGCAGTACTTC.

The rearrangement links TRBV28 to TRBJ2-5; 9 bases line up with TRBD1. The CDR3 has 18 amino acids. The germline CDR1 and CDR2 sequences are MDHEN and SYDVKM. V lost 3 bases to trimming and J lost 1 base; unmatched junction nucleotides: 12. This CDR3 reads CASSLRVRGTGLQETQYF. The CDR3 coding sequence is TGTGCCAGCAGTTTGAGGGTTCGAGGGACAGGGCTCCAAGAGACCCAGTACTTC. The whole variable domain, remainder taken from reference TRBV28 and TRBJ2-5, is DVKVTQSSRYLVKRTGEKVFLECVQDMDHENMFWYRQDPGLGLRLIYFSYDVKMKEKGDIPEGYSVSREKKERFSLILESASTNQTSMYLCASSLRVRGTGLQETQYFGPGTRLLVL.

CDR3 in amino acids: CASSVDSSNQPQHF. As DNA, the CDR3 is TGTGCCAGCAGCGTAGACAGTAGCAATCAGCCCCAGCATTTT. The chain employs TRBV9 and TRBJ1-5; D is ambiguous. The CDR3 loop spans 14 amino acids. Germline CDR1 SGDLS, CDR2 YYNGEE. V was clipped by 0 bases and J by 0 bases, with 4 bases between them.